This is a list of T cell receptor beta chains from one sample in a study of T-cell reconstitution after alpha-beta-depleted transplantation in children. TCRdb reprocessed the PCR reads with MiXCR, giving one entry per CDR3 protein. This sample has about 540,000 distinct CDR3 sequences, with 15% to 20% found just once. The specimen comprised PBMCs from the stem cell graft donor, sampled from the stem cell graft. These receptors were taken from a human donor who donated a stem cell graft to a child with acute lymphoblastic leukemia. CDR3s include the opening cysteine and the closing phenylalanine or tryptophan. D genes are given only for firm matches. The size field is filled for only some rows; it gives once, few, many or a size class.

j_gene: TRBJ1-5
d_gene: TRBD1
abundance: many
v_gene: TRBV5-1
CDR3aa: CASSLGTGDQPQHF
CDR3nt: TGCGCCAGCAGCTTGGGGACAGGGGATCAGCCCCAGCATTTT

j_gene: TRBJ1-1
d_gene: -
abundance: -
v_gene: TRBV29-1
CDR3aa: CSVSWTPNTEAFF
CDR3nt: TGCAGCGTTTCTTGGACGCCGAACACTGAAGCTTTCTTT

j_gene: TRBJ2-7
d_gene: TRBD1
abundance: -
v_gene: TRBV4-1
CDR3aa: CASSPTGQGGSYEQYF
CDR3nt: TGCGCCAGCAGCCCAACCGGACAGGGAGGCTCCTACGAGCAGTACTTC

j_gene: TRBJ2-7
d_gene: -
abundance: few
v_gene: TRBV14
CDR3aa: CASSQGLFPVYEQYF
CDR3nt: TGTGCCAGCAGCCAAGGACTTTTTCCCGTCTACGAGCAGTACTTC

j_gene: TRBJ2-7
d_gene: TRBD1
abundance: few
v_gene: TRBV24-1
CDR3aa: CATSDWTGKTYEQYF
CDR3nt: TGTGCCACCAGTGATTGGACAGGGAAGACCTACGAGCAGTACTTC

j_gene: TRBJ2-5
d_gene: -
abundance: -
v_gene: TRBV12-3/TRBV12-4
CDR3aa: CASSPGLQQETQYF
CDR3nt: TGTGCCAGCAGTCCGGGACTGCAGCAAGAGACCCAGTACTTC

j_gene: TRBJ2-7
d_gene: TRBD1
abundance: few
v_gene: TRBV27
CDR3aa: CASSRLGQSYEQYF
CDR3nt: TGTGCCAGCAGTCGCCTGGGACAGAGCTACGAGCAGTACTTC

j_gene: TRBJ2-7
d_gene: -
abundance: -
v_gene: TRBV24-1
CDR3aa: CATSDPTTYEQYF
CDR3nt: TGTGCCACCAGTGACCCAACTACCTACGAGCAGTACTTC

j_gene: TRBJ2-7
d_gene: -
abundance: -
v_gene: TRBV4-1
CDR3aa: CASSLGRGQAFYEQYF
CDR3nt: TGCGCCAGCAGCCTAGGGAGGGGACAAGCTTTCTACGAGCAGTACTTC

j_gene: TRBJ1-1
d_gene: -
abundance: -
v_gene: TRBV6-1
CDR3aa: CASSPEGGKAEAFF
CDR3nt: TGTGCCAGCAGCCCCGAGGGAGGGAAAGCTGAAGCTTTCTTT

j_gene: TRBJ1-1
d_gene: TRBD1
abundance: few
v_gene: TRBV4-2
CDR3aa: CASSPPWKGALPEAFF
CDR3nt: TGTGCCAGCAGCCCCCCTTGGAAGGGGGCGCTTCCTGAAGCTTTCTTT

j_gene: TRBJ2-1
d_gene: -
abundance: few
v_gene: TRBV12-3/TRBV12-4
CDR3aa: CASSLDANEQFF
CDR3nt: TGTGCCAGCAGTCTCGACGCTAATGAGCAGTTCTTC

j_gene: TRBJ2-1
d_gene: TRBD1
abundance: -
v_gene: TRBV7-2
CDR3aa: CASSLDRGQGNEQFF
CDR3nt: TGTGCCAGCAGCCTTGACAGGGGGCAGGGCAATGAGCAGTTCTTC

j_gene: TRBJ2-6
d_gene: TRBD1
abundance: few
v_gene: TRBV5-1
CDR3aa: CASSRTGVGANVLTF
CDR3nt: TGCGCCAGCAGCCGGACAGGGGTTGGGGCCAACGTCCTGACTTTC

j_gene: TRBJ2-1
d_gene: TRBD1
abundance: few
v_gene: TRBV7-7
CDR3aa: CASSLSPLGTGAYNEQFF
CDR3nt: TGTGCCAGCAGCTTAAGCCCACTCGGGACAGGGGCCTACAATGAGCAGTTCTTC

j_gene: TRBJ1-2
d_gene: -
abundance: -
v_gene: TRBV7-2
CDR3aa: CASTDRAPLYGYTF
CDR3nt: TGTGCCAGCACCGACAGAGCTCCGCTCTATGGCTACACCTTC

j_gene: TRBJ2-7
d_gene: -
abundance: -
v_gene: TRBV10-1
CDR3aa: CASSGLEDSYEQYF
CDR3nt: TGCGCCAGCAGTGGGCTAGAGGACTCCTACGAGCAGTACTTC

j_gene: TRBJ1-2
d_gene: -
abundance: few
v_gene: TRBV27
CDR3aa: CASSLNPGLYGYTF
CDR3nt: TGTGCCAGCAGTTTAAATCCAGGACTCTATGGCTACACCTTC

j_gene: TRBJ1-1
d_gene: TRBD1
abundance: -
v_gene: TRBV12-3/TRBV12-4
CDR3aa: CASIKRIHRGLGTEAFF
CDR3nt: TGTGCCAGCATTAAAAGAATCCACAGGGGGCTTGGCACTGAAGCTTTCTTT

j_gene: TRBJ1-6
d_gene: -
abundance: -
v_gene: TRBV12-3/TRBV12-4
CDR3aa: CASSLTTGGWDSPLHF
CDR3nt: TGTGCCAGCAGTTTGACCACCGGGGGTTGGGATTCACCCCTCCACTTT

j_gene: TRBJ2-7
d_gene: -
abundance: few
v_gene: TRBV20-1
CDR3aa: CSARVTSSYEQYF
CDR3nt: TGCAGTGCTAGAGTTACTAGCTCCTACGAGCAGTACTTC

j_gene: TRBJ2-7
d_gene: TRBD1
abundance: -
v_gene: TRBV27
CDR3aa: CASTTTGVFPYEQYF
CDR3nt: TGTGCCAGCACTACGACAGGGGTCTTCCCTTACGAGCAGTACTTC

j_gene: TRBJ2-3
d_gene: TRBD1
abundance: -
v_gene: TRBV10-3
CDR3aa: CAISEPGTGADTQYF
CDR3nt: TGTGCCATCAGTGAGCCCGGGACAGGGGCAGATACGCAGTATTTT

j_gene: TRBJ2-1
d_gene: -
abundance: few
v_gene: TRBV15
CDR3aa: CATSREEGGQFF
CDR3nt: TGTGCCACCAGCAGAGAGGAAGGGGGGCAGTTCTTC

j_gene: TRBJ1-5
d_gene: -
abundance: -
v_gene: TRBV12-3/TRBV12-4
CDR3aa: CASSSQDIQPQHF
CDR3nt: TGTGCCAGCAGTTCCCAGGATATTCAGCCCCAGCATTTT

j_gene: TRBJ2-1
d_gene: TRBD2
abundance: -
v_gene: TRBV4-2
CDR3aa: CASSQVAGGPYGEQFF
CDR3nt: TGTGCCAGCAGCCAAGTTGCGGGAGGGCCATACGGTGAGCAGTTCTTC

j_gene: TRBJ1-2
d_gene: -
abundance: -
v_gene: TRBV12-3/TRBV12-4
CDR3aa: CASGPPAGLYGYTF
CDR3nt: TGTGCCAGCGGCCCCCCGGCAGGCCTCTATGGCTACACCTTC

j_gene: TRBJ2-2
d_gene: -
abundance: many
v_gene: TRBV7-9
CDR3aa: CASSIYSNTGELFF
CDR3nt: TGTGCCAGCAGCATCTATAGTAACACCGGGGAGCTGTTTTTT

j_gene: TRBJ2-1
d_gene: -
abundance: few
v_gene: TRBV7-3
CDR3aa: CASSSGAVASDEQFF
CDR3nt: TGTGCCAGCAGCTCCGGCGCGGTGGCCTCAGATGAGCAGTTCTTC

j_gene: TRBJ2-7
d_gene: -
abundance: few
v_gene: TRBV6-2/TRBV6-3
CDR3aa: CASNPTETYYEQYF
CDR3nt: TGTGCCAGCAACCCGACAGAGACTTACTACGAGCAGTACTTC

j_gene: TRBJ2-1
d_gene: TRBD2
abundance: -
v_gene: TRBV20-1
CDR3aa: CSPPTTSGIVISNEQFF
CDR3nt: TGCAGCCCACCAACCACTAGCGGGATAGTGATTAGCAATGAGCAGTTCTTC

j_gene: TRBJ2-3
d_gene: TRBD2
abundance: -
v_gene: TRBV7-8
CDR3aa: CASSSLGLAGTDTQYF
CDR3nt: TGTGCCAGCAGCTCTTTGGGGCTAGCGGGCACAGATACGCAGTATTTT

j_gene: TRBJ2-3
d_gene: -
abundance: few
v_gene: TRBV12-3/TRBV12-4
CDR3aa: CASRPSSADTQYF
CDR3nt: TGTGCCAGCAGACCGAGTAGCGCAGATACGCAGTATTTT

j_gene: TRBJ1-2
d_gene: -
abundance: -
v_gene: TRBV29-1
CDR3aa: CSVEVDGWDGYTF
CDR3nt: TGCAGCGTTGAAGTAGATGGGTGGGATGGCTACACCTTC

j_gene: TRBJ2-5
d_gene: TRBD1
abundance: -
v_gene: TRBV24-1
CDR3aa: CATTKAGGEVPQETQYF
CDR3nt: TGTGCCACCACCAAGGCAGGGGGCGAGGTACCACAAGAGACCCAGTACTTC

j_gene: TRBJ2-2
d_gene: TRBD2
abundance: -
v_gene: TRBV4-2
CDR3aa: CASSQKAGTGELFF
CDR3nt: TGTGCCAGCAGCCAAAAAGCGGGAACCGGGGAGCTGTTTTTT

j_gene: TRBJ2-5
d_gene: -
abundance: -
v_gene: TRBV13
CDR3aa: CASSSLGIRETQYF
CDR3nt: TGTGCCAGCAGCTCATTGGGCATTAGAGAGACCCAGTACTTC

j_gene: TRBJ1-5
d_gene: TRBD1
abundance: few
v_gene: TRBV7-2
CDR3aa: CASSPSGGYSNQPQHF
CDR3nt: TGTGCCAGCAGCCCATCAGGGGGTTATAGCAATCAGCCCCAGCATTTT

j_gene: TRBJ2-7
d_gene: TRBD2
abundance: many
v_gene: TRBV5-1
CDR3aa: CASSSTSGSSYEQYF
CDR3nt: TGCGCCAGCAGCTCGACTAGCGGGAGCTCCTACGAGCAGTACTTC

j_gene: TRBJ1-2
d_gene: -
abundance: few
v_gene: TRBV7-9
CDR3aa: CASSFNYGYTF
CDR3nt: TGTGCCAGCAGCTTTAACTATGGCTACACCTTC

j_gene: TRBJ2-5
d_gene: -
abundance: -
v_gene: TRBV30
CDR3aa: CAWSDVETQYF
CDR3nt: TGTGCCTGGAGTGATGTGGAGACCCAGTACTTC

j_gene: TRBJ1-1
d_gene: -
abundance: -
v_gene: TRBV21-1
CDR3aa: CASSKRTASNTEAFF
CDR3nt: TGTGCCAGCAGCAAAAGGACGGCCAGTAACACTGAAGCTTTCTTT

j_gene: TRBJ2-5
d_gene: TRBD2
abundance: few
v_gene: TRBV7-9
CDR3aa: CATPSSGDVSETQYF
CDR3nt: TGTGCCACCCCCTCTAGCGGGGATGTGTCGGAGACCCAGTACTTC

j_gene: TRBJ2-1
d_gene: -
abundance: few
v_gene: TRBV7-2
CDR3aa: CASSPMPGLRNEQFF
CDR3nt: TGTGCCAGCAGCCCCATGCCGGGACTTAGAAATGAGCAGTTCTTC

j_gene: TRBJ2-3
d_gene: -
abundance: -
v_gene: TRBV5-1
CDR3aa: CASHRSATTTDTQYF
CDR3nt: TGCGCCAGCCACCGATCCGCCACCACCACAGATACGCAGTATTTT

j_gene: TRBJ2-5
d_gene: TRBD2
abundance: -
v_gene: TRBV7-8
CDR3aa: CASSLALAGEETQYF
CDR3nt: TGTGCCAGCAGCTTGGCCCTGGCGGGAGAGGAGACCCAGTACTTC

j_gene: TRBJ2-5
d_gene: -
abundance: few
v_gene: TRBV6-5
CDR3aa: CASSSGTFETQYF
CDR3nt: TGTGCCAGCAGTTCCGGGACTTTCGAGACCCAGTACTTC

j_gene: TRBJ2-5
d_gene: TRBD2
abundance: few
v_gene: TRBV5-6
CDR3aa: CASTFLAGDVETQYF
CDR3nt: TGTGCCAGCACCTTTCTAGCGGGAGATGTTGAGACCCAGTACTTC

j_gene: TRBJ2-1
d_gene: TRBD2
abundance: many
v_gene: TRBV7-9
CDR3aa: CASSLEGGRAYNEQFF
CDR3nt: TGTGCCAGCAGCTTGGAGGGCGGGAGGGCCTACAATGAGCAGTTCTTC

j_gene: TRBJ1-1
d_gene: TRBD1
abundance: -
v_gene: TRBV2
CDR3aa: CASSALQGHTEAFF
CDR3nt: TGTGCCAGCAGTGCGCTACAGGGGCACACTGAAGCTTTCTTT

j_gene: TRBJ2-5
d_gene: TRBD1
abundance: few
v_gene: TRBV12-3/TRBV12-4
CDR3aa: CASSIQGKETQYF
CDR3nt: TGTGCCAGCAGTATACAGGGGAAAGAGACCCAGTACTTC

j_gene: TRBJ1-1
d_gene: -
abundance: -
v_gene: TRBV5-6
CDR3aa: CASSIPGLRNTEAFF
CDR3nt: TGTGCCAGCAGCATACCGGGACTCAGGAACACTGAAGCTTTCTTT

j_gene: TRBJ2-4
d_gene: -
abundance: many
v_gene: TRBV20-1
CDR3aa: CSARDNAIGQYF
CDR3nt: TGCAGTGCTAGAGATAACGCTATCGGGCAGTACTTC

j_gene: TRBJ1-5
d_gene: -
abundance: -
v_gene: TRBV7-9
CDR3aa: CASSMTDSSNQPQHF
CDR3nt: TGTGCCAGCAGCATGACAGACTCCAGCAATCAGCCCCAGCATTTT

j_gene: TRBJ1-1
d_gene: -
abundance: -
v_gene: TRBV12-3/TRBV12-4
CDR3aa: CASTGLENTEAFF
CDR3nt: TGTGCCAGCACGGGACTTGAGAACACTGAAGCTTTCTTT